The 16 T cell receptor beta chains given below trace back to one sample, sequenced in a study of a mutant IDH1 vaccine in newly diagnosed glioma (dated by TCRdb to the early 2020s). Library preparation employed the immunoSEQ multiplex PCR assay. In TCRdb, the immuneACCESS table is reduced to in-frame sequences with V and J assigned. These tables do not hold every clone; where another copy was compared, an unresolved V gene accounts for under half, and the others remain unexplained. The sample records approximately 82,000 clones, approximately 85% of which are singletons. Together, the top ten hold roughly 0.74% of the sample. These receptors have no identified antigens. The time point label for this specimen denotes: week 23, last vaccination. Each vaccine dose, consisting of 300 ug of a 20-mer mutant IDH1 peptide in Montanide, was administered subcutaneously with topical imiquimod. Material: PBMCs, obtained from a glioma patient whose treatment included an IDH1 peptide vaccine. Every receptor here comes from a woman in her forties or fifties with glioma.

This chain connects TRBV4-1 to TRBJ1-2; D is unresolved. This CDR3 has 14 residues. Germline V lookup: CDR1 MGHRA, CDR2 YSYEKL. Trimming pared 4 bases from V and 4 bases from J, leaving 13 bases between. CDR3 nucleotides: TGCGCCAGCAGCCCCGGACCCGAGGGCTATGGCTACACCTTC. Protein sequence: CASSPGPEGYGYTF.

The CDR3 region is CASSPLLGGRTYEQYF. In DNA form, the CDR3 reads TGCGCCAGCAGCCCGCTATTAGGAGGCCGAACCTACGAGCAGTACTTC. The chain carries TRBV5-1 and TRBJ2-5; D is perhaps TRBD2 (5 bases). The J call is uncertain, as TRBJ2-7 better fits the DNA end. The germline CDR1 and CDR2 sequences are SGHRS and YFSETQ. This CDR3 has 16 residues.

This clone was seen once. The rearrangement joins TRBV2 to TRBJ1-2; the D gene is possibly TRBD1 (5 bases). The CDR3 has 14 residues. V was trimmed by 3 bases and J by 3 bases, leaving 11 bases between them. Germline V CDR1 and CDR2: SNHLY, FYNNEI. The CDR3 DNA follows: TGTGCCAGCAGTGACCGGGGGGTGGACTATGGCTACACCTTC. Protein sequence: CASSDRGVDYGYTF.

V usage is TRBV7-7 and J usage is TRBJ1-3, with D unclear. The CDR3 sequence is 11 residues long. Looked up from germline, CDR1 is SSHAT and CDR2 is FNYEAQ (reference sequence). CDR3 in DNA: TGTGCTATCATCGATGGAAACACCATATATTTT. Its protein is CAIIDGNTIYF.

The V and J genes are TRBV5-8 and TRBJ1-5; the match to TRBD1 covers 8 bases. The CDR3 is made up of 15 amino acids. V gave up 4 bases and J gave up 7 bases; unmatched junction bases: 10. The germline V gene encodes CDR1 SGHTS and CDR2 YDEGEE. The CDR3: CASSLRGQGNQPQHF. CDR3 sequence (DNA): TGTGCCAGCAGCCTCCGAGGACAGGGTAACCAGCCCCAGCATTTT.

This rearrangement joins TRBV7-2 to TRBJ1-3, with D tentatively TRBD1 (5 bases). Trimming removed 7 bases from V and 3 bases from J, with 10 bases in between. Germline V gene data show CDR1 as SGHTA and CDR2 as FQGNSA. The length of the CDR3 is 13 residues. CDR3 in amino acids: CASTSGLGNTIYF. In DNA, the CDR3 is TGTGCCAGCACCTCGGGGCTTGGAAACACCATATATTTT.

In this sample, this clone turned up once. The chain uses TRBV19 and TRBJ1-2; 11 nucleotides agree with TRBD1. V lost 4 bases and J lost 3; bases outside the gene matches: 4. The CDR3 runs 15 residues. The germline V gene encodes CDR1 LNHDA and CDR2 SQIVND (reference sequence). CDR3 region: CASSRTGGSHYGYTF. The CDR3 coding sequence is TGTGCCAGTAGTAGGACAGGGGGCTCTCACTATGGCTACACCTTC.

This clone was recorded only once. The rearrangement uses TRBV5-1 and TRBJ2-7; 10 nucleotides line up with TRBD1. CDR1 SGHRS and CDR2 YFSETQ come from the germline V gene. The junction had 6 bases not matched to a gene; V was cut back by 7 bases and J by 2 bases. The CDR3 runs 14 residues. The CDR3 DNA follows: TGCGCCAGCGGACGACAGGGGGCAGCCTACGAGCAGTACTTC. Residues: CASGRQGAAYEQYF.

Turning to this clone: One end of the junction varies from germline; a read error may be responsible. This chain joins TRBV2 and TRBJ2-1; the match to TRBD1 covers 8 bases. Germline assignment: CDR1 SNHLY and CDR2 FYNNEI. The CDR3 has 14 residues. The CDR3 DNA is TGTGCCAACCTCCGGGACAGGTCCTTCAATGAGCAGTTCTTC. This translates into CANLRDRSFNEQFF.

The CDR3 DNA reads TGTGCCAGCAGTTTGGGAGTGGACGGCTATGGCTACACCTTC. Encoded protein: CASSLGVDGYGYTF. The rearrangement uses TRBV28 and TRBJ1-2; the D is unclear. CDR1 and CDR2 from the germline V gene are MDHEN and SYDVKM. This CDR3 spans 14 amino acids. V was clipped by 3 bases and J by 4 bases, with 12 bases between them.

This chain links TRBV28 with TRBJ1-4; D remains unclear. The CDR3 contains 15 residues. Germline V gives CDR1 MDHEN, CDR2 SYDVKM. V was clipped by 3 bases and J by 3 bases, with 11 bases between them. Here the CDR3 reads CASSFSGLSNEKLFF. The CDR3 region has the DNA TGTGCCAGCAGTTTTTCCGGTTTATCTAATGAAAAACTGTTTTTT.

The CDR3 sequence: CASSFGLAGAHTDTQYF. CDR3 coding DNA: TGTGCCAGCAGTTTCGGGCTAGCGGGAGCCCACACAGATACGCAGTATTTT. The chain employs TRBV28 and TRBJ2-3; 10 bases line up with TRBD2. J lost 2 bases, V lost 3 bases, and 8 bases had no gene match. The length of the CDR3 is 17 residues. Looked up from germline, CDR1 is MDHEN and CDR2 is SYDVKM.

The gene calls are TRBV27 and TRBJ2-7; a possible D gene is TRBD2 (7 bases). The CDR3 is 14 amino acids. Germline V CDR1 and CDR2: MNHEY, SMNVEV (reference sequence). V gave up 3 bases and J gave up 5 bases, with 14 bases separating them. CDR3 DNA sequence: TGTGCCAGCAGTTTGGGGGGGCTTCTCGACGAGCAGTACTTC. Residues: CASSLGGLLDEQYF.

This chain uses TRBV4-2 with TRBJ1-6; 8 bases fit TRBD1. The CDR3 contains 16 residues. Unmatched junction bases numbered 6, after V lost 1 base and J lost 7 bases. Germline lookup yields CDR1 LGHNA and CDR2 YNFKEQ. The CDR3 nucleotides are TGTGCCAGCAGCCAAGTTGTGAACAGGGGGAATTCACCCCTCCACTTT. Amino acid sequence: CASSQVVNRGNSPLHF.

V gene TRBV7-8 combines with J gene TRBJ2-6; D is tentatively TRBD1 or TRBD2 (6 bases each). Deletions cut 1 base from V and 1 base from J, with 11 bases between. The CDR3 is 17 residues long. CDR1 and CDR2 (germline): SGHVS, FQNEAQ. Here the CDR3 DNA reads TGTGCCAGCAGCTTAGGCAGGGGAGGATCTGGGGCCAACGTCCTGACTTTC. It translates to CASSLGRGGSGANVLTF.

The rearrangement joins TRBV5-6 to TRBJ2-3; 7 nucleotides align to TRBD2. CDR1 is SGHDT and CDR2 is YYEEEE in the germline V gene. Trimming cost V 2 bases and J 0 bases; bases outside gene matches: 3. The CDR3 has 15 amino acids. DNA of the CDR3: TGTGCCAGCAGCTTACTAGCGTCAAGCACAGATACGCAGTATTTT. The encoded protein is CASSLLASSTDTQYF. The variable domain in full, completed from reference TRBV5-6 and TRBJ2-3, reads DAGVTQSPTHLIKTRGQQVTLRCSPKSGHDTVSWYQQALGQGPQFIFQYYEEEERQRGNFPDRFSGHQFPNYSSELNVNALLLGDSALYLCASSLLASSTDTQYFGPGTRLTVL.